Shown below are 19 T cell receptor beta chains from a single sample sequenced in a study of blood T cell repertoires in COVID-19. Method: immunoSEQ multiplex PCR; TCRdb's copy keeps in-frame clones and lacks some. The sample holds approximately 100,000 clones, approximately 86% seen once. Specimen: peripheral blood. The source of these receptors is a human donor in a cohort sampled during active COVID-19.

This chain links TRBV24-1 with TRBJ2-3, with 10 nucleotides matching TRBD1. The CDR3 length is 17 residues. The V and J ends lost 4 bases and 6 bases, in that order; junction bases with no gene match: 12. Per the germline V gene, CDR1 is KGHDR and CDR2 is SFDVKD. DNA of the CDR3: TGTGCCACCAGTGAGCCCGGGACAGGGGTTATTATCGATACGCAGTATTTT. Encoded protein: CATSEPGTGVIIDTQYF.

The chain recombines TRBV3-1 (or the pseudogene TRBV3-2) with TRBJ1-1; D ambiguous. The CDR3 is 15 residues long. The V end was cut by 2 bases, the J end by 8 bases, with 18 bases between. Germline-derived CDR1 and CDR2 are LGHDT and YNNKEL (reference sequence). The CDR3 spells CASSQSSTPRLEAFF. The CDR3 nucleotides are TGTGCCAGCAGCCAATCGTCGACACCGCGCTTAGAAGCTTTCTTT.

The CDR3 coding sequence is TGTGCCAGCAGCCATGGCGGGAGGACCACAGATACGCAGTATTTT. It is translated as CASSHGGRTTDTQYF. The chain couples TRBV3-1 (or the pseudogene TRBV3-2) to TRBJ2-3; 8 nucleotides match TRBD2. CDR3 length equals 15 residues. V gave up 3 bases and J gave up 2 bases; unmatched junction bases: 4. Germline V CDR1 and CDR2: LGHDT, YNNKEL (reference sequence).

The CDR3 loop reads CASSTEVEAFF. Written as DNA, the CDR3 is TGTGCCAGCAGCACCGAGGTAGAAGCTTTCTTT. V usage is TRBV7-9 and J usage is TRBJ1-1, with D uncertain. With 5 bases removed from V and 8 bases from J, the gap between germline ends came to 9 bases. The CDR3 totals 11 residues. Per germline, CDR1 SEHNR and CDR2 FQNEAQ (reference sequence).

The chain couples TRBV7-8 to TRBJ1-1; the match to TRBD1 covers 9 bases. Germline V gene sequence: CDR1 SGHVS, CDR2 FQNEAQ. The CDR3 is 19 amino acids. Losses at the gene ends were 7 bases for V and 4 bases for J; bases not matched to a gene: 22. The CDR3 loop reads CASTPGYGQGRLFGTEAFF. The CDR3 coding sequence is TGTGCCAGCACCCCGGGGTATGGACAGGGGAGGCTTTTTGGCACTGAAGCTTTCTTT.

The rearrangement joins TRBV5-1 to TRBJ2-5; possible D gene TRBD2, 6 bases. V lost 1 base to trimming and J lost 5 bases, with 12 bases between them. Germline assignment: CDR1 SGHRS and CDR2 YFSETQ. CDR3 length equals 14 residues. The CDR3 here is CASSLMEGLETQYF. DNA for the CDR3: TGCGCCAGCAGCTTGATGGAGGGGCTTGAGACCCAGTACTTC.

The chain has TRBV5-4 and TRBJ2-1, with 8 bases matching TRBD2. CDR1 is SGHNT and CDR2 is YYREEE in the germline V gene (reference sequence). Losses at the gene ends were 1 base for V and 5 bases for J; bases not matched to a gene: 11. The CDR3 loop spans 17 amino acids. The CDR3 nucleotides read TGTGCCAGCAGCTTGACGGGAGGGCCTCCCCCCGACAATGAGCAGTTCTTC. Its protein product is CASSLTGGPPPDNEQFF.

The chain has TRBV28 and TRBJ2-3; 14 nucleotides match TRBD2. The CDR3 loop spans 13 amino acids. V lost 6 bases to trimming and J lost 10 bases; unmatched junction nucleotides: 3. The V gene's germline CDR1 is MDHEN and CDR2 SYDVKM. The CDR3 coding sequence is TGTGCCAGCAGGACTAGCGGGAGGGCCCCGCAGTATTTT. Protein sequence: CASRTSGRAPQYF. The full variable domain, in which reference TRBV28 and TRBJ2-3 provide the parts outside the CDR3, is DVKVTQSSRYLVKRTGEKVFLECVQDMDHENMFWYRQDPGLGLRLIYFSYDVKMKEKGDIPEGYSVSREKKERFSLILESASTNQTSMYLCASRTSGRAPQYFGPGTRLTVL.

Only one count was recorded for this clone. The chain recombines TRBV19 with TRBJ1-6; TRBD1 aligns across 11 bases. With 5 bases clipped from V and 3 bases from J, the junction kept 3 bases outside the gene matches. The CDR3 loop spans 16 amino acids. Germline V CDR1 and CDR2: LNHDA, SQIVND (reference sequence). CDR3 region: CASSPGQGGYNSPLHF. The CDR3, as DNA: TGTGCCAGTAGTCCGGGACAGGGGGGCTATAATTCACCCCTCCACTTT.

J is TRBJ1-4 and V is TRBV9; perhaps TRBD1 as D (6 bases). This CDR3 region has 15 residues. V shed 4 bases and J shed 11 bases, with 21 bases lying between them. Germline CDR1 reads SGDLS; CDR2 reads YYNGEE. The CDR3 nucleotides read TGTGCCAGCAGCCCCGAGGACAGCCGACGGGCGAAACTGTTTTTT. As protein: CASSPEDSRRAKLFF.

The V call is TRBV2, the J call TRBJ1-4, with D possibly being TRBD1 (5 bases). This CDR3 contains 15 residues. V was trimmed by 3 bases and J by 8 bases, leaving 16 bases between them. Germline CDR1 and CDR2: SNHLY and FYNNEI. The CDR3 bases are TGTGCCAGCAGTGATGGGTTTCAGGGTGGGGAAAAACTGTTTTTT. It yields the protein CASSDGFQGGEKLFF.

This clone has just one count. The rearrangement uses TRBV7-3 and TRBJ1-2; TRBD1 agrees at 9 bases. V shed 3 bases, J shed 5 bases, and the junction held 1 base outside the gene matches. Per the germline V gene, CDR1 is SGHTA and CDR2 is FQGTGA. CDR3 length: 13 residues. CDR3 protein: CASSLDRGYGYTF. The DNA for the CDR3 is TGTGCCAGCAGCTTGGACAGGGGTTATGGCTACACCTTC.

The V call is TRBV7-8, the J call TRBJ2-1; the D is unclear. There are 13 residues in the CDR3. The germline V gene encodes CDR1 SGHVS and CDR2 FQNEAQ. V lost 1 base and J 6 bases, leaving 7 bases between the germline ends. The CDR3 DNA sequence: TGTGCCAGCAGCTTAGATCTAGTCAATGAGCAGTTCTTC. This translates into CASSLDLVNEQFF. The full variable domain, completed using reference TRBV7-8 and TRBJ2-1, is GAGVSQSPRYKVAKRGQDVALRCDPISGHVSLFWYQQALGQGPEFLTYFQNEAQLDKSGLPSDRFFAERPEGSVSTLKIQRTQQEDSAVYLCASSLDLVNEQFFGPGTRLTVL.

This clone has just a few counts. The V gene is TRBV9, the J gene TRBJ2-7, with D maybe TRBD1 (6 bases). Trimming removed 3 bases from V and 3 bases from J, with 13 bases in between. The CDR3 has 14 residues. Germline CDR1 is SGDLS and CDR2 is YYNGEE. This CDR3 reads CASSAYRAGYEQYF. The CDR3 region has the DNA TGTGCCAGCAGCGCCTACAGGGCTGGCTACGAGCAGTACTTC.

This sequence joins TRBV4-1 and TRBJ1-4; tentative D call: TRBD1 (5 bases). Trimming removed 2 bases from V and 0 bases from J, with 10 bases in between. CDR1 MGHRA and CDR2 YSYEKL come from the germline V gene. The CDR3 consists of 16 residues. DNA for the CDR3: TGCGCCAGCAGCCAAAGTGGGGCCCCAACTAATGAAAAACTGTTTTTT. This sequence encodes CASSQSGAPTNEKLFF.

The J gene is TRBJ1-5, the V gene TRBV9; no firm D call. V lost 3 bases and J 0 bases, leaving 7 bases between the germline ends. The germline V gene encodes CDR1 SGDLS and CDR2 YYNGEE. The CDR3 spans 14 residues. In DNA, the CDR3 is TGTGCCAGCAGCGCCGGAGATAGCAATCAGCCCCAGCATTTT. Its protein product is CASSAGDSNQPQHF.

This sequence joins TRBV7-2 and TRBJ1-6; a weak D match, TRBD1 (6 bases). V lost 0 bases and J lost 0, with 21 bases in between. The CDR3 is 21 amino acids. Germline CDR1 is SGHTA and CDR2 is FQGNSA. The CDR3 loop reads CASSLADGYLGGVSYNSPLHF. The CDR3 DNA sequence: TGTGCCAGCAGCTTAGCCGACGGGTACTTAGGGGGAGTCTCCTATAATTCACCCCTCCACTTT.

This clone was detected only once. CDR3 bases: TGCGCCAGCAGCCCGGACAGCTACACTGAAGCTTTCTTT. Translated: CASSPDSYTEAFF. The chain uses TRBV5-1 and TRBJ1-1; the D gene is possibly TRBD1 (6 bases). V lost 4 bases and J 3 bases, leaving 10 bases between the germline ends. The CDR3 is made up of 13 amino acids. Germline V gives CDR1 SGHRS, CDR2 YFSETQ. The full variable domain, completed using reference TRBV5-1 and TRBJ1-1, is KAGVTQTPRYLIKTRGQQVTLSCSPISGHRSVSWYQQTPGQGLQFLFEYFSETQRNKGNFPGRFSGRQFSNSRSEMNVSTLELGDSALYLCASSPDSYTEAFFGQGTRLTVV.

The chain employs TRBV27 and TRBJ2-1; 8 positions agree with TRBD2. The V gene's germline CDR1 is MNHEY and CDR2 SMNVEV (reference sequence). The V segment lost 5 bases and the J segment 7 bases; nucleotides outside the gene matches: 4. The CDR3 spans 13 residues. Here the CDR3 reads CASSKLAGNEQFF. The CDR3 DNA sequence: TGTGCCAGCAGTAAGCTAGCGGGTAATGAGCAGTTCTTC.